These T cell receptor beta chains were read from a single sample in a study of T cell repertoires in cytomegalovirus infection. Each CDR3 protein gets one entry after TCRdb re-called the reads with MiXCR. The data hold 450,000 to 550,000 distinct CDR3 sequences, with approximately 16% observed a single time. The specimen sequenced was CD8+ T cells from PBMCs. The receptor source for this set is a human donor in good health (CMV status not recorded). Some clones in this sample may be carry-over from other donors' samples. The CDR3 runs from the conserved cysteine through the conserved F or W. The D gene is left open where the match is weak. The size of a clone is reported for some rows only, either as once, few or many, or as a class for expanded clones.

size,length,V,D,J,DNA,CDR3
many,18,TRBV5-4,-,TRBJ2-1,TGTGCCAGCAGCTTGGCCTATACAGGGATGAGCTCCTACAATGAGCAGTTCTTC,CASSLAYTGMSSYNEQFF
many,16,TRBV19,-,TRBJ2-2,TGTGCCAGTAGTATAGGGCGCCAGCCTAACACCGGGGAGCTGTTTTTT,CASSIGRQPNTGELFF
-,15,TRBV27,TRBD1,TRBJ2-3,TGTGCCAGCAGTTTATGGGGACAGGTCCCAGATACGCAGTATTTT,CASSLWGQVPDTQYF
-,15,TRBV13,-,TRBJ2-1,TGTGCCAGCAGCTTACTTAAAAGCTCCTACAATGAGCAGTTCTTC,CASSLLKSSYNEQFF
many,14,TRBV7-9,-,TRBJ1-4,TGTGCCAGCAGCTTACCCGCCACTAATGAAAAACTGTTTTTT,CASSLPATNEKLFF
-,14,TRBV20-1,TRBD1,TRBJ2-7,TGCAGTGCTAGCCCGGGACAGGGCCCATACGAGCAGTACTTC,CSASPGQGPYEQYF
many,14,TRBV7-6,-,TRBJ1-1,TGTGCCAGCAGCTTAGCGCGTGGGAACACTGAAGCTTTCTTT,CASSLARGNTEAFF
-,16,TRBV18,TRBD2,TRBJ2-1,TGTGCCAGCTCACCAGGGACGCGGGAGTTAAGAAATGAGCAGTTCTTC,CASSPGTRELRNEQFF
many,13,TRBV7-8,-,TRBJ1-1,TGTGCCAGCAGCCCCTCAGTGAACACTGAAGCTTTCTTT,CASSPSVNTEAFF
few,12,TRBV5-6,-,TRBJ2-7,TGTGCCAGCACTACCCTAGAGCGCGAGCAGTACTTC,CASTTLEREQYF
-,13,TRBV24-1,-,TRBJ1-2,TGTGCCACCACCGACGACAGGCACTATGGCTACACCTTC,CATTDDRHYGYTF
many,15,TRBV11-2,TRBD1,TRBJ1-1,TGTGCCAGCAGCTCTTCGGACAGGGCGAACACTGAAGCTTTCTTT,CASSSSDRANTEAFF
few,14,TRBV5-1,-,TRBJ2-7,TGCGCCAGCAGCTCAGGAGGCGTCTCCTACGAGCAGTACTTC,CASSSGGVSYEQYF
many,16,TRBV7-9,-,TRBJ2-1,TGTGCCAGCAGCCCACGGGGGCGGGGTGCCGGAAATGAGCAGTTCTTC,CASSPRGRGAGNEQFF
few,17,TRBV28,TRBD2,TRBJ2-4,TGTGCCAGCACCCACGGGACTAGCGATCTAGCCAAAAACATTCAGTACTTC,CASTHGTSDLAKNIQYF
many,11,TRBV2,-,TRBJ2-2,TGTGCCAGCAGTTTTAACGGGGAGCTGTTTTTT,CASSFNGELFF
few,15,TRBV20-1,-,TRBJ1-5,TGCAGTGCTAGAGTAACAGTTTATAGCAATCAGCCCCAGCATTTT,CSARVTVYSNQPQHF
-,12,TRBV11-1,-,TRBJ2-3,TGTGCCAGCAGCTCCTACAGGGACGCGCAGTATTTT,CASSSYRDAQYF
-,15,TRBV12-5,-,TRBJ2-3,TGTGCTAGTGGTTTGGCCGGGGGTTTGGCGGATACGCAGTATTTT,CASGLAGGLADTQYF
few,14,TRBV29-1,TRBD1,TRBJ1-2,TGCAGCGTCCCCTCGGGACAGGGGGCCTATGGCTACACCTTC,CSVPSGQGAYGYTF
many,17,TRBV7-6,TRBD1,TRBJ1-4,TGTGCCAGCAGCTCCCGGGACAGGGGGGCAACTAATGAAAAACTGTTTTTT,CASSSRDRGATNEKLFF
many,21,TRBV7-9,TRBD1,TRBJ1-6,TGTGCCAGCAGCCCGCCCCCGGGACAGCCCCAACACCCCACAGTTATTTCACCCCTCCACTTT,CASSPPPGQPQHPTVISPLHF
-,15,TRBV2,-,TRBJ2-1,TGTGCCAGCCCCTCCGGGGAGCCTTCCTACAATGAGCAGTTCTTC,CASPSGEPSYNEQFF
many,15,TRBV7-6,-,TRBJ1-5,TGTGCCAGCAGCTTAGCCATAGGGTTGTTGCAGCCCCAGCATTTT,CASSLAIGLLQPQHF
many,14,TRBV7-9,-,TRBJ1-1,TGTGCCAGCAGCTTCGAGGGGGTTGACACTGAAGCTTTCTTT,CASSFEGVDTEAFF
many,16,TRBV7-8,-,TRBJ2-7,TGTGCCAGCAGCCCCCCGGGGAGGGGGCAGTCCTACGAGCAGTACTTC,CASSPPGRGQSYEQYF
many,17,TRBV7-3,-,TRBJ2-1,TGTGCCAGCAGCCCGACCTCGGGGGCGAGCTCCTACAATGAGCAGTTCTTC,CASSPTSGASSYNEQFF
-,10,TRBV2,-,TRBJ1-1,TGTGCCAGCATTGTCGCTGAAGCTTTCTTT,CASIVAEAFF
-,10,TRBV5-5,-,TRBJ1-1,TGTGCCAGCAGCATGGAAGAAGCTTTCTTT,CASSMEEAFF
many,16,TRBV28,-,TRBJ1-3,TGTGCCAGCAGTTTATTAGGCGGGGATACTGGAAACACCATATATTTT,CASSLLGGDTGNTIYF
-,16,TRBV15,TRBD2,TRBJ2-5,TGTGCCACCAGCAGTCCGGGACTAGCGGTCGGAGAGACCCAGTACTTC,CATSSPGLAVGETQYF
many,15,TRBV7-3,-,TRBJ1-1,TGTGCCAGCAGCTTGAGGTCCGGTGGGGACACTGAAGCTTTCTTT,CASSLRSGGDTEAFF
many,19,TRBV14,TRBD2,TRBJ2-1,TGTGCCAGCAGCCAAGGACTAGCGGGAGTAACGAGCTCCTACAATGAGCAGTTCTTC,CASSQGLAGVTSSYNEQFF
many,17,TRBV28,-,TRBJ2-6,TGTGCCAGCAGTACCTTAGCGGAAACTTCTGGGGCCAACGTCCTGACTTTC,CASSTLAETSGANVLTF
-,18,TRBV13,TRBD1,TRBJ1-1,TGTGCCAGCAGCTCCCCGGGACAGGCACCAAAAATGAACACTGAAGCTTTCTTT,CASSSPGQAPKMNTEAFF
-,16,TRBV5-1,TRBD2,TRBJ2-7,TGCGCCAGCAGCTCCGAAATACTAGCGGGGCGATACGAGCAGTACTTC,CASSSEILAGRYEQYF
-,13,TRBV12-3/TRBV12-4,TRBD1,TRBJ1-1,TGTGCCAGCAGTTTGGACAGGCGGGCGGGAGCTTTCTTT,CASSLDRRAGAFF
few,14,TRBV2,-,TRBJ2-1,TGTGCCAGAACACAGGGCCCACTCTTCAATGAGCAGTTCTTC,CARTQGPLFNEQFF
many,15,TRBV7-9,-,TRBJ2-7,TGTGCCAGCAGCTTAGTGAGAGGGTTAGCTGGCGAGCAGTACTTC,CASSLVRGLAGEQYF
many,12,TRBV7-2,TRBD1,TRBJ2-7,TGTGCCGACCGGGACAGCTCCTACGAGCAGTACTTC,CADRDSSYEQYF